This TCR beta chain was profiled in a study of T cell responses to AZD1222 COVID-19 vaccine. This CDR3 has 14 amino acids. V was trimmed by 10 bases and J by 7 bases, leaving 17 bases between them. Germline V gene sequence: CDR1 MNHEY, CDR2 SVGAGI. Profiling relied on immunoSEQ multiplex PCR, and the TCRdb table lists in-frame clones only, not all of them. The repertoire holds nearly 95,000 clones, with roughly 89% as singletons. The sample here was peripheral blood, taken on day 0 of AZD1222 vaccination. The rearrangement joins TRBV6-5 to TRBJ1-6, with a possible D match to TRBD1 (5 bases). This receptor was obtained from an adult in good health. The CDR3 region is CATSGRDRNSPLHF. The CDR3 nucleotides are TGTGCCACCTCAGGACGGGACCGCAATTCACCCCTCCACTTT.